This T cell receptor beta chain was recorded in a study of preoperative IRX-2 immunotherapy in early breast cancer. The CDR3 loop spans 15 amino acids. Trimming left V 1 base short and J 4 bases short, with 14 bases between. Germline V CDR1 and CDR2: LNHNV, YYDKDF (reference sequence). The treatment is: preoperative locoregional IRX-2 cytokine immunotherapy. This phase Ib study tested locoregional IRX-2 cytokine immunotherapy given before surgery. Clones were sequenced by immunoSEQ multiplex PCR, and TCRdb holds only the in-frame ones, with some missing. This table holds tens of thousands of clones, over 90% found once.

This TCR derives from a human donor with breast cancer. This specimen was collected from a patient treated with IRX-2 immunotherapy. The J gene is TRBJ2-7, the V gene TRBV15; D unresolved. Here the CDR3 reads CATSRANSARYEQYF. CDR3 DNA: TGTGCCACCAGCAGAGCTAATAGTGCCAGGTACGAGCAGTACTTC.